Below, one TCR beta chain is given with its context. The antigen is not known. V lost 5 bases and J lost 4, with 18 bases in between. The germline gives CDR1 LNHDA, CDR2 SQIVND (reference sequence). The CDR3 contains 16 residues. This entry belongs to a study of siplizumab effects on memory and regulatory T cells. Findings of the study overall: Poor capture below about 10^-5 frequency left most alloreactive clones unmapped to unstimulated subsets.

The assay looked at some 93,000 TCR templates in each sample. The assay was immunoSEQ multiplex PCR, and TCRdb's table has in-frame clones only and misses some. The sample records around 100,000 clones, about 94% being singletons. This TCR came from a human donor in good health. Sequencing was done on a sample of non-Treg CD4+ T cells sorted from blood. The V call is TRBV19, the J call TRBJ1-5; D remains unclear. CDR3: CASSPPRRTQNQPQHF. CDR3 DNA sequence: TGTGCCAGTAGTCCCCCTCGTAGGACTCAAAATCAGCCCCAGCATTTT.